This T cell receptor (beta chain) is drawn from a study of T cells in narcolepsy. The CDR3 has 11 amino acids. V was pared by 3 bases and J by 5 bases, with 5 bases between. Germline loops: CDR1 ENHRY, CDR2 SYGVKD. Some clones are missing from TCRdb's copy, which holds only in-frame ones; the method was immunoSEQ multiplex PCR. The table includes about 24,000 clones, 60% to 75% detected once. The TCR comes from a human donor in good health. The chain uses TRBV10-3 and TRBJ2-7, with TRBD1 as a possible D gene (5 bases). Source material: memory (CD45RA-) CD4+ T cells from blood. The chain's CDR3 is CAISDRDEQYF. The DNA for the CDR3 is TGTGCCATCAGTGACAGGGACGAGCAGTACTTC.